This T cell receptor beta chain was captured by sequencing in a study of T cells after yellow fever vaccination. Broader study findings: Researchers report a weaker secondary response that nonetheless peaked faster, day 5 versus 15. Some clonotypes, a small share, were shared between CD4 and CD8 compartments.

This clonotype was observed at least ten times. Its antigen is not known. TCRdb reprocessed the 5' RACE reads with MiXCR, giving one entry per CDR3 protein. The data contain approximately 250,000 distinct CDR3 sequences, more than 3.5% of them singletons. CDR3 length: 14 residues. V shed 7 bases and J shed 1 base, with 13 bases lying between them. The germline V gene has CDR1 SGHTA and CDR2 FQGNSA. This sequence originates from a man between 18 and 35 years old who received the YFV17D yellow fever vaccine. Material: PBMCs, obtained 15 days after the yellow fever booster vaccination. The chain uses TRBV7-2 and TRBJ1-2, with a weak D call TRBD1 (5 bases). CDR3 protein: CASTFRGVNYGYTF. In nucleotides, the CDR3 is TGTGCCAGCACCTTTCGGGGGGTTAACTATGGCTACACCTTC.